One and the same sample provided the 21 T cell receptor beta chains below, sequenced in a study of T-cell reconstitution after alpha-beta-depleted transplantation in children. TCRbeta library preparation incorporated unique molecular identifiers. Each CDR3 protein is one row after TCRdb ran MiXCR on the PCR reads. The repertoire includes about 980,000 distinct CDR3 sequences, about 31% of them detected once, and roughly 31% sits in the top ten. The sequencing used PBMCs, mostly from graft donor cells, collected 360 days after TCRalphabeta/CD19-depleted stem cell transplant. These receptor sequences come from a boy under two years old who had a stem cell transplant for SCID, so the T cells may come from the graft donor.

This clonotype has just a few counts. The chain couples TRBV9 to TRBJ2-5; D is perhaps TRBD2 (5 bases). The V gene lost 1 base and the J gene lost 7 bases, with 8 bases spanning the gap. CDR3 length: 12 residues. CDR1 and CDR2 (germline): SGDLS, YYNGEE. The CDR3 DNA reads TGTGCCAGCAGCGTATATCGGGGGACCCAGTACTTC. Its translation is CASSVYRGTQYF. The entire variable domain, with the rest obtained from reference TRBV9 and TRBJ2-5, is as follows: DSGVTQTPKHLITATGQRVTLRCSPRSGDLSVYWYQQSLDQGLQFLIQYYNGEERAKGNILERFSAQQFPDLHSELNLSSLELGDSALYFCASSVYRGTQYFGPGTRLLVL.

The chain uses TRBV4-1 and TRBJ2-1; 7 nucleotides line up with TRBD1. Germline V lookup: CDR1 MGHRA, CDR2 YSYEKL. This CDR3 spans 17 amino acids. The J segment lost 5 bases and the V segment lost 0 bases, leaving 10 bases of the junction unmatched. CDR3 DNA sequence: TGCGCCAGCAGCCAAGATCTCGGGACAGAGCCTAACAATGAGCAGTTCTTC. As protein: CASSQDLGTEPNNEQFF.

V is TRBV6-5 and J is TRBJ2-2; 7 bases fit TRBD1. This CDR3 has 17 amino acids. Germline CDR1 reads MNHEY; CDR2 reads SVGAGI. Unmatched junction bases numbered 5, after V lost 0 bases and J lost 1 base. The chain's CDR3 is CASSYSFGTVNTGELFF. The CDR3 nucleotides are TGTGCCAGCAGTTACTCCTTCGGGACAGTGAACACCGGGGAGCTGTTTTTT.

This clonotype was counted a few times. V usage is TRBV6-1 and J usage is TRBJ2-3; TRBD2 matches at 7 bases. Germline CDR1 is MNHNS and CDR2 is SASEGT. Germline trimming cut 9 bases from V and 5 bases from J; bases unmatched to any gene: 8. This CDR3 spans 13 amino acids. The CDR3 coding sequence is TGTGCCAGGGGGGGGGAGGGAATAGATACGCAGTATTTT. This sequence encodes CARGGEGIDTQYF.

This clonotype has more than one count but fewer than ten. This chain uses TRBV4-1 with TRBJ1-5; D ambiguous. In germline, CDR1 is MGHRA, CDR2 YSYEKL. The CDR3 spans 16 residues. With 1 base removed from V and 2 bases from J, the gap between germline ends came to 12 bases. The CDR3 is CASSQVTPGRNQPQHF. The CDR3 DNA reads as TGCGCCAGCAGCCAAGTCACGCCGGGCCGCAATCAGCCCCAGCATTTT.

V and J are TRBV27 and TRBJ2-7; weak D call: TRBD2 (6 bases). The germline V gene has CDR1 MNHEY and CDR2 SMNVEV (reference sequence). The CDR3 has 15 residues. The germline V and J ends were trimmed by 3 bases and 3 bases, with 15 bases remaining between them. The DNA for the CDR3 is TGTGCCAGCAGTTTTCTGGCGGGGACGGACTACGAGCAGTACTTC. Translated, it gives CASSFLAGTDYEQYF.

This rearrangement joins TRBV4-1 to TRBJ1-1, with 9 bases that match TRBD1. Germline loops: CDR1 MGHRA, CDR2 YSYEKL. This CDR3 is built from 16 residues. The J segment lost 3 bases and the V segment lost 0 bases, leaving 5 bases of the junction unmatched. CDR3 residues: CASSQDGTGPHTEAFF. CDR3 in DNA: TGCGCCAGCAGCCAAGATGGGACAGGGCCCCACACTGAAGCTTTCTTT.

The gene calls are TRBV5-6 and TRBJ2-1, with D maybe TRBD2 (5 bases). Germline lookup yields CDR1 SGHDT and CDR2 YYEEEE. The germline V and J ends were trimmed by 3 bases and 12 bases, with 19 bases remaining between them. The CDR3 length is 14 residues. The CDR3 DNA reads TGTGCCAGCAGCTCTAGGGAGAATGATCTGGGGCAGTTCTTC. Translation gives CASSSRENDLGQFF.

The chain links TRBV7-6 to TRBJ2-1, with 7 positions matching TRBD2. Per germline, CDR1 SGHVS and CDR2 FNYEAQ. The CDR3 has 16 amino acids. V lost 2 bases and J lost 4; bases outside the gene matches: 8. In nucleotides, the CDR3 is TGTGCCAGCAGCTTATACGTGCTAGCGGATTACAATGAGCAGTTCTTC. Translated, it gives CASSLYVLADYNEQFF. Looking up the rest from reference TRBV7-6 and TRBJ2-1 gives the full variable domain: GAGVSQSPRYKVTKRGQDVALRCDPISGHVSLYWYRQALGQGPEFLTYFNYEAQQDKSGLPNDRFSAERPEGSISTLTIQRTEQRDSAMYRCASSLYVLADYNEQFFGPGTRLTVL.

This clonotype was found a few times. The chain employs TRBV6-1 and TRBJ2-2; 7 bases map to TRBD1. CDR3 length equals 13 residues. The junction had 3 bases not matched to a gene; V was cut back by 10 bases and J by 1 base. Germline V gives CDR1 MNHNS, CDR2 SASEGT. The DNA for the CDR3 is TGTGCCACCGGGACAGAGAACACCGGGGAGCTGTTTTTT. Protein sequence: CATGTENTGELFF.

J is TRBJ2-3 and V is TRBV12-3 or TRBV12-4; D is unclear. CDR3 length: 13 amino acids. V gave up 5 bases and J gave up 2 bases, with 8 bases separating them. DNA of the CDR3: TGTGCCAGCAGTAGACTCCCCACAGATACGCAGTATTTT. As protein: CASSRLPTDTQYF.

The V gene is TRBV12-3 or TRBV12-4, the J gene TRBJ1-5, with TRBD1 matching over 7 bases. V gave up 6 bases and J gave up 0 bases; unmatched junction bases: 8. The CDR3 totals 16 residues. The CDR3 loop is CASRTGWGYSNQPQHF. The CDR3, as DNA: TGTGCCAGCAGGACAGGGTGGGGTTATAGCAATCAGCCCCAGCATTTT.

The rearrangement links TRBV15 to TRBJ2-4, with D possibly being TRBD1 (6 bases). This CDR3 spans 16 amino acids. CDR1 is LNHNV and CDR2 is YYDKDF in the germline V gene (reference sequence). Trimming took 1 base from V and 1 from J, leaving 11 bases between them. CDR3 coding DNA: TGTGCCACCAGCAGAGGGGCAGGGGCGGCCAAAAACATTCAGTACTTC. Translation: CATSRGAGAAKNIQYF.

V usage is TRBV20-1 and J usage is TRBJ1-3, with TRBD1 identical over 11 bases. Germline CDR1 and CDR2: DFQATT and SNEGSKA (reference sequence). The CDR3 length is 17 residues. V lost 6 bases to trimming and J lost 2 bases; unmatched junction nucleotides: 12. Here the CDR3 DNA reads TGCAGTGCCATGCGGACAGGGGGCTTGGTGGCTGGAAACACCATATATTTT. Encoded protein: CSAMRTGGLVAGNTIYF.

This clonotype came up a few times. The gene calls are TRBV11-2 and TRBJ2-2, with D uncertain. V was pared by 8 bases and J by 1 base, with 11 bases between. The CDR3 is 14 residues long. Germline loops: CDR1 SGHAT, CDR2 FQNNGV. The CDR3 coding sequence is TGTGCCAGCTCGCTTAATGGGAACACCGGGGAGCTGTTTTTT. This gives the protein CASSLNGNTGELFF.

This clonotype was recorded at least ten times. The chain carries TRBV12-3 or TRBV12-4 and TRBJ2-7; 10 bases are shared with TRBD1. This CDR3 is 13 amino acids long. V was clipped by 5 bases and J by 7 bases; unmatched bases: 5. CDR3 sequence (DNA): TGTGCCAGCAGTCTCGACAGGGGGCTTGAGCAGTACTTC. This gives the protein CASSLDRGLEQYF.

The chain joins TRBV11-2 to TRBJ2-3; D call uncertain. With 0 bases removed from V and 1 base from J, the gap between germline ends came to 17 bases. CDR3 length equals 18 residues. The V gene's germline CDR1 is SGHAT and CDR2 FQNNGV. This CDR3 reads CASSLEAELGWRTDTQYF. CDR3 coding DNA: TGTGCCAGCAGCTTAGAGGCAGAGCTAGGATGGCGCACAGATACGCAGTATTTT.

This clonotype occurred a few times. The chain employs TRBV6-5 and TRBJ1-4; D is undetermined. The V and J ends lost 3 bases and 10 bases respectively, with 9 bases between them. Looked up from germline, CDR1 is MNHEY and CDR2 is SVGAGI. CDR3 size: 12 residues. The CDR3 sequence: CASSYRSGKLFF. CDR3 DNA sequence: TGTGCCAGCAGTTATCGGTCGGGAAAACTGTTTTTT.

This clonotype was seen a few times. The chain has TRBV5-1 and TRBJ2-5, with D possibly being TRBD2 (6 bases). V lost 2 bases and J lost 0, with 26 bases in between. The CDR3 runs to 20 residues. The germline CDR1 and CDR2 sequences are SGHRS and YFSETQ. CDR3 nucleotide sequence: TGCGCCAGCAGCTTCCCGAAGGTCGGGAGCCGAAAGACTTACCAAGAGACCCAGTACTTC. Translation gives CASSFPKVGSRKTYQETQYF. Full variable domain (remainder filled in from reference TRBV5-1 and TRBJ2-5): KAGVTQTPRYLIKTRGQQVTLSCSPISGHRSVSWYQQTPGQGLQFLFEYFSETQRNKGNFPGRFSGRQFSNSRSEMNVSTLELGDSALYLCASSFPKVGSRKTYQETQYFGPGTRLLVL.

The J gene is TRBJ2-7, the V gene TRBV19; no reliable D call. The CDR3 runs to 15 residues. V lost 0 bases and J 1 base, leaving 10 bases between the germline ends. Looked up from germline, CDR1 is LNHDA and CDR2 is SQIVND (reference sequence). CDR3 sequence reads: CASSIDGRRSYEQYF. The CDR3 bases are TGTGCCAGTAGTATAGACGGACGGAGATCCTACGAGCAGTACTTC. Full variable domain (missing parts from reference TRBV19 and TRBJ2-7): DGGITQSPKYLFRKEGQNVTLSCEQNLNHDAMYWYRQDPGQGLRLIYYSQIVNDFQKGDIAEGYSVSREKKESFPLTVTSAQKNPTAFYLCASSIDGRRSYEQYFGPGTRLTVT.

This clonotype has ten or more counts. This chain links TRBV11-3 with TRBJ2-3, with 9 bases matching TRBD1. The CDR3 is 14 amino acids. Germline CDR1 is SGHNT and CDR2 is YENEEA. Trimming cost V 3 bases and J 4 bases; bases outside gene matches: 2. CDR3 amino acids: CASSLTGGADTQYF. The CDR3 nucleotides read TGTGCCAGCAGCTTGACAGGGGGAGCAGATACGCAGTATTTT.